The 24 T cell receptor beta chains below come from one sample, sequenced in a study of CD8 T cells in Susac syndrome. Random-hexamer reverse transcription was applied to about 0.45 to 1 ug RNA. TCRdb called the immunoSEQ multiplex PCR reads again in MiXCR, with one record for every CDR3 protein. The sample carries over 150,000 distinct CDR3 sequences, approximately 95% recorded once. The sequenced sample consisted of CD4+ T cells from PBMCs. The receptors were gathered from a human donor with Susac syndrome.

The rearrangement uses TRBV27 and TRBJ1-5, with 8 bases aligning to TRBD1. V was pared by 6 bases and J by 4 bases, with 8 bases of the junction left unmatched. The CDR3 spans 15 residues. Germline loops: CDR1 MNHEY, CDR2 SMNVEV (reference sequence). CDR3 bases: TGTGCCAGCAGCAGACAGGGGTTGGGTAATCAGCCCCAGCATTTT. This translates into CASSRQGLGNQPQHF.

V and J are TRBV5-4 and TRBJ2-7; D is ambiguous. The germline gives CDR1 SGHNT, CDR2 YYREEE (reference sequence). CDR3 length: 12 residues. V shed 3 bases and J shed 7 bases, with 11 bases lying between them. The CDR3 DNA is TGTGCCAGCAGCTCAGATATAGAGGAGCAGTACTTC. Its translation: CASSSDIEEQYF.

The V call is TRBV5-6, the J call TRBJ1-5; no clear D gene. Germline V gene lookup returns CDR1 SGHDT and CDR2 YYEEEE. This CDR3 contains 15 residues. Trimming removed 5 bases from V and 0 bases from J, with 12 bases in between. The CDR3 protein is CASRRRGDSNQPQHF. The CDR3 nucleotides are TGTGCCAGCAGGCGGAGAGGCGATAGCAATCAGCCCCAGCATTTT. Using reference TRBV5-6 and TRBJ1-5 for the parts outside the CDR3, the full variable domain is DAGVTQSPTHLIKTRGQQVTLRCSPKSGHDTVSWYQQALGQGPQFIFQYYEEEERQRGNFPDRFSGHQFPNYSSELNVNALLLGDSALYLCASRRRGDSNQPQHFGDGTRLSIL.

The chain recombines TRBV29-1 with TRBJ2-1; D is possibly TRBD1 (6 bases). Trimming removed 7 bases at V and 6 bases at J, with 22 bases between. The CDR3 covers 15 residues. The germline V gene encodes CDR1 SQVTM and CDR2 ANQGSEA. DNA of the CDR3: TGCAGCGGCGTGAGGACAGCTTGGGTGGCCAATGAGCAGTTCTTC. Its protein product is CSGVRTAWVANEQFF.

This chain uses TRBV29-1 with TRBJ1-1; 7 nucleotides match TRBD1. From germline, CDR1 is SQVTM and CDR2 ANQGSEA. The J segment lost 4 bases and the V segment lost 7 bases, leaving 9 bases of the junction unmatched. The CDR3 runs to 13 residues. CDR3 region: CSAPTGLSTEAFF. In DNA form, the CDR3 reads TGCAGCGCCCCGACAGGGCTATCCACTGAAGCTTTCTTT.

The rearrangement links TRBV18 to TRBJ2-3; D is possibly TRBD1 (6 bases). CDR3 length: 15 amino acids. Trimming removed 3 bases from V and 4 bases from J, with 14 bases in between. Germline V gives CDR1 KGHSH, CDR2 LQKENI. The chain's CDR3 is CASSPEQGKADTQYF. The CDR3 bases are TGTGCCAGCTCACCTGAACAGGGTAAAGCAGATACGCAGTATTTT. Filled out from reference TRBV18 and TRBJ2-3, the complete variable domain reads NAGVMQNPRHLVRRRGQEARLRCSPMKGHSHVYWYRQLPEEGLKFMVYLQKENIIDESGMPKERFSAEFPKEGPSILRIQQVVRGDSAAYFCASSPEQGKADTQYFGPGTRLTVL.

The chain is built from TRBV19 and TRBJ1-2; 7 bases map to TRBD1. This CDR3 is built from 12 residues. The J segment lost 6 bases and the V segment lost 5 bases, leaving 3 bases of the junction unmatched. Germline V CDR1 and CDR2: LNHDA, SQIVND (reference sequence). As DNA, the CDR3 is TGTGCCAGTAGTGGGACAGTTGATGGCTACACCTTC. Translating it yields CASSGTVDGYTF.

This chain connects TRBV6-5 to TRBJ2-4; either TRBD1 or TRBD2 may supply D (5 bases each). The CDR3 length is 16 residues. Trimming removed 5 bases at V and 4 bases at J, with 18 bases between. Germline CDR1 reads MNHEY; CDR2 reads SVGAGI. The CDR3 bases are TGTGCCAGCAGTCACGACGGGGCTGGGGCAAAAAACATTCAGTACTTC. This encodes CASSHDGAGAKNIQYF.

The V and J genes are TRBV28 and TRBJ2-3, with TRBD2 identical over 13 bases. Germline loops: CDR1 MDHEN, CDR2 SYDVKM. The trim removed 6 bases at V and 6 bases at J, leaving 9 bases unmatched. This CDR3 comprises 16 residues. Here the CDR3 DNA reads TGTGCCAGCAGCTCACTAGCGGGGGGGCCAAAGGATACGCAGTATTTT. Residues: CASSSLAGGPKDTQYF. The variable domain in full, with the rest retrieved from reference TRBV28 and TRBJ2-3, is DVKVTQSSRYLVKRTGEKVFLECVQDMDHENMFWYRQDPGLGLRLIYFSYDVKMKEKGDIPEGYSVSREKKERFSLILESASTNQTSMYLCASSSLAGGPKDTQYFGPGTRLTVL.

The genes are TRBV30 and TRBJ1-5; no firm D call. Trimming removed 3 bases from V and 0 bases from J, with 3 bases in between. Germline assignment: CDR1 GTSNPN and CDR2 SVGIG (reference sequence). This CDR3 region has 12 residues. The CDR3 sequence: CAWSHSNQPQHF. The CDR3 coding sequence is TGTGCCTGGAGCCATAGCAATCAGCCCCAGCATTTT.

This chain connects TRBV20-1 to TRBJ1-5, with 9 bases aligning to TRBD1. Germline trimming cut 3 bases from V and 5 bases from J; bases unmatched to any gene: 5. This CDR3 has 14 amino acids. The germline V gene encodes CDR1 DFQATT and CDR2 SNEGSKA (reference sequence). CDR3 in amino acids: CSASRDRADQPQHF. CDR3 bases: TGCAGTGCTAGCCGGGACAGGGCAGATCAGCCCCAGCATTTT.

The rearrangement uses TRBV29-1 and TRBJ2-5; 7 bases are shared with TRBD2. V dropped 6 bases and J dropped 7; count of bases not matched to a gene: 8. This CDR3 contains 12 residues. Germline values: CDR1 SQVTM, CDR2 ANQGSEA. In nucleotides, the CDR3 is TGCAGCGTAGCCGGACCGGGGGGGACCCAGTACTTC. Its protein product is CSVAGPGGTQYF.

The V gene is TRBV29-1, the J gene TRBJ1-1; no definite D call. Germline V gene sequence: CDR1 SQVTM, CDR2 ANQGSEA. Between the trimmed V and J ends, which lost 6 bases and 2 bases, there was a span of 1 base. The CDR3 totals 9 residues. The chain's CDR3 is CSVNTEAFF. The CDR3 DNA reads TGCAGCGTCAACACTGAAGCTTTCTTT.

This clonotype was recorded only once. J is TRBJ2-3 and V is TRBV29-1, with 9 bases aligning to TRBD1. The CDR3 runs to 14 residues. Germline trimming cut 3 bases from V and 3 bases from J; bases unmatched to any gene: 4. Germline CDR1 reads SQVTM; CDR2 reads ANQGSEA. In DNA, the CDR3 is TGCAGCGTTGACCGGGACAGGGAAACAGATACGCAGTATTTT. Its protein is CSVDRDRETDTQYF.

This chain uses TRBV30 with TRBJ2-1; D gene unclear. Germline values: CDR1 GTSNPN, CDR2 SVGIG (reference sequence). V was shortened by 5 bases and J by 6 bases, with 5 bases between the two germline ends. There are 10 residues in the CDR3. The CDR3 nucleotides are TGTGCCTGGGCCTCCAATGAGCAGTTCTTC. Translating it yields CAWASNEQFF.

The rearrangement uses TRBV29-1 and TRBJ2-1, with D uncertain. The CDR3 is 14 amino acids. Trimming cost V 5 bases and J 6 bases, with 17 bases left between them. CDR1 and CDR2 (germline): SQVTM, ANQGSEA. The CDR3 region is CSVQWGNLPNEQFF. The CDR3 region has the DNA TGCAGCGTTCAGTGGGGAAATCTACCCAATGAGCAGTTCTTC.

The genes are TRBV20-1 and TRBJ2-7; 13 bases line up with TRBD2. The CDR3 sequence is 17 residues long. The junction had 16 bases not matched to a gene; V was cut back by 5 bases and J by 6 bases. Germline CDR1 is DFQATT and CDR2 is SNEGSKA (reference sequence). The CDR3 bases are TGCAGTGCTCCAAGCCCCGGGACTAGCGGGGCTGGCGGCGAGCAGTACTTC. Translating it yields CSAPSPGTSGAGGEQYF.

This sequence joins TRBV15 and TRBJ2-7; D is perhaps TRBD1 (5 bases). The CDR3 loop spans 13 amino acids. Deletions cut 8 bases from V and 0 bases from J, with 11 bases between. Germline CDR1 and CDR2: LNHNV and YYDKDF (reference sequence). The chain's CDR3 is CATGDSNSYEQYV. The CDR3 DNA is TGTGCCACCGGCGACAGCAACTCCTACGAGCAGTACGTC.

The rearrangement joins TRBV27 to TRBJ2-3; 9 bases line up with TRBD2. V dropped 6 bases and J dropped 5; count of bases not matched to a gene: 12. Germline V gene data show CDR1 as MNHEY and CDR2 as SMNVEV (reference sequence). The CDR3 totals 16 residues. The CDR3 sequence is CASRPLPGSGRDTQYF. CDR3 DNA sequence: TGTGCCAGCAGACCCCTACCGGGTAGCGGGAGAGATACGCAGTATTTT.

This chain links TRBV3-1 with TRBJ1-3; no definite D call. CDR3 length: 15 amino acids. Germline V gene lookup returns CDR1 LGHDT and CDR2 YNNKEL (reference sequence). Trimming cost V 1 base and J 0 bases, with 7 bases left between them. CDR3 region: CASSQGPHSGNTIYF. DNA for the CDR3: TGTGCCAGCAGCCAAGGTCCCCACTCTGGAAACACCATATATTTT.

The J gene is TRBJ2-5, the V gene TRBV15, with 9 bases aligning to TRBD2. CDR3 length: 16 amino acids. V lost 1 base to trimming and J lost 0 bases; unmatched junction nucleotides: 3. Germline loops: CDR1 LNHNV, CDR2 YYDKDF (reference sequence). CDR3 nucleotide sequence: TGTGCCACCAGCAGAGTCGCGGGGGGGTACCAAGAGACCCAGTACTTC. Its protein is CATSRVAGGYQETQYF.

V usage is TRBV4-3 and J usage is TRBJ1-1; D is perhaps TRBD1 (5 bases). The CDR3 spans 17 residues. The ends were cut back, 4 bases at V and 0 bases at J, with 18 bases in the middle. CDR1 and CDR2 from the germline V gene are LGHNA and YSLEER. For the CDR3, the DNA is TGCGCCAGCAGCCCCCGCGGGACGGCCAATATGAACACTGAAGCTTTCTTT. Translating gives CASSPRGTANMNTEAFF.

The CDR3 reads CASSPTSGGTGELFF. DNA of the CDR3: TGTGCCAGCAGTCCCACTAGTGGGGGCACCGGGGAGCTGTTTTTT. The V and J genes are TRBV6-2 or TRBV6-3 and TRBJ2-2; the D call may be TRBD1 or TRBD2 (5 bases each). V gave up 5 bases and J gave up 4 bases, with 14 bases separating them. The CDR3 contains 15 residues. From germline, CDR1 is MNHEY and CDR2 SVGEGT.

The chain carries TRBV20-1 and TRBJ1-2; TRBD1 aligns across 10 bases. The V gene's germline CDR1 is DFQATT and CDR2 SNEGSKA (reference sequence). Trimming cost V 2 bases and J 0 bases; bases outside gene matches: 9. The CDR3 is 17 amino acids. The CDR3 nucleotides are TGCAGTGCTAGACCCCTATCCGGGACAGGGGCTAACTATGGCTACACCTTC. This translates into CSARPLSGTGANYGYTF.